This TCR beta chain was captured in a study of Graves' ophthalmopathy and Graves' hyperthyroidism. RNA transcripts provided the template for amplifying TCR beta CDR3 regions. The first-round RT-PCR employed HTBI primers together with the Qiagen OneStep RT-PCR kit. A multiplex PCR was then performed as the second round. TCRdb reprocessed the multiplex PCR reads with MiXCR, giving one entry per CDR3 protein. This table has roughly 1.1 million distinct CDR3 sequences, 36% appearing once. Germline CDR1 is SGHTA and CDR2 is FQGNSA. The CDR3 is 17 amino acids. V was pared by 3 bases and J by 0 bases, with 17 bases between. Regarding this clonotype: What it binds is not known. A read error may be the cause here, since a much bigger clone is one base away.

Whole-study findings and limits: Sensitivity of over 60% and specificity of around 72% were achieved by the model that predicted ophthalmopathy progression.

New diagnoses, under 2 months' duration, and ages 18 to 65 characterized the hyperthyroidism patients. Additional autoimmune diseases, uncontrolled infections, pregnancy or lactation disqualified patients. Serum thyroxine and TRAb, along with clinical symptoms, thyroid ultrasound and orbital computed tomography, were what diagnosis relied on. The chain uses TRBV7-2 and TRBJ1-2; D possibly corresponds to TRBD1 (6 bases). The clonotype originates from an adult man with Graves' hyperthyroidism. Input material: peripheral blood or thyroid tissue (not recorded which). CDR3 residues: CASSFKGGSASNYGYTF. CDR3 in DNA: TGTGCCAGCAGCTTCAAGGGGGGCTCGGCGTCTAACTATGGCTACACCTTC. Variable domain in full (rest from reference TRBV7-2 and TRBJ1-2): GAGVSQSPSNKVTEKGKDVELRCDPISGHTALYWYRQSLGQGLEFLIYFQGNSAPDKSGLPSDRFSAERTGGSVSTLTIQRTQQEDSAVYLCASSFKGGSASNYGYTFGSGTRLTVV.